These 10 T cell receptor beta chains share one sample of origin, sequenced in a study of siplizumab effects on memory and regulatory T cells. The repertoire was sequenced with immunoSEQ multiplex PCR; TCRdb's copy has only in-frame clones and lacks some. The table has around 100,000 clones, around 93% seen once. Sequencing was done on a sample of non-Treg CD4+ T cells sorted from blood. These receptors came from a human donor in good health.

This clone has only one observation. The chain uses TRBV6-4 and TRBJ2-5; D is undetermined. Deletions cut 3 bases from V and 4 bases from J, with 15 bases between. The CDR3 spans 15 residues. Germline CDR1 is MRHNA and CDR2 is SNTAGT. Written as DNA, the CDR3 is TGTGCCAGCAGTGAGGGCAGTAGGACGGGAGAGACCCAGTACTTC. As protein: CASSEGSRTGETQYF.

The chain uses TRBV5-8 and TRBJ2-3; 11 bases map to TRBD2. There are 18 residues in the CDR3. Germline trimming cut 2 bases from V and 5 bases from J; bases unmatched to any gene: 13. Germline values: CDR1 SGHTS, CDR2 YDEGEE. The DNA for the CDR3 is TGTGCCAGCAGCTTTAGCGGGAGGGTCCCCAGTTTACAAGATACGCAGTATTTT. Its translation: CASSFSGRVPSLQDTQYF.

Turning to this clone: The germline gene is not matched at one end of the junction; a read error may be the cause. The CDR3 nucleotides are TGTGCTAGCAGCTTAGAGGGGCAGACTTCCGGGCCCCAGTACTTC. Translating it yields CASSLEGQTSGPQYF. This sequence joins TRBV7-7 and TRBJ2-5, with D perhaps being TRBD1 or TRBD2 (5 bases each). CDR3 length: 15 residues. Germline V gene lookup returns CDR1 SSHAT and CDR2 FNYEAQ (reference sequence).

The V and J genes are TRBV7-6 and TRBJ1-4; tentatively, D is TRBD1 (6 bases). The length of the CDR3 is 16 residues. The V and J ends lost 5 bases and 0 bases respectively, with 13 bases between them. Germline CDR1 SGHVS, CDR2 FNYEAQ. CDR3 sequence (DNA): TGTGCCAGCAGCCGAGGGGGAGCGGCAACTAATGAAAAACTGTTTTTT. This codes for CASSRGGAATNEKLFF.

This clone showed up just a few times. The chain combines TRBV27 with TRBJ2-5, with TRBD1 matching 8 bases. CDR1 MNHEY and CDR2 SMNVEV come from the germline V gene (reference sequence). This CDR3 comprises 12 residues. The J segment lost 5 bases and the V segment lost 6 bases, leaving 2 bases of the junction unmatched. Here the CDR3 reads CASRTGGETQYF. The CDR3, as DNA: TGTGCCAGCAGAACAGGGGGGGAGACCCAGTACTTC.

The chain uses TRBV11-2 and TRBJ1-1, with D uncertain. The CDR3 loop spans 15 amino acids. V was shortened by 4 bases and J by 1 base, with 13 bases between the two germline ends. CDR1 is SGHAT, CDR2 FQNNGV, per germline. Here the CDR3 reads CASSSRWVENTEAFF. CDR3 DNA sequence: TGTGCCAGCAGCTCCCGGTGGGTCGAGAACACTGAAGCTTTCTTT. The full variable domain, its missing parts supplied by reference TRBV11-2 and TRBJ1-1, is EAGVAQSPRYKIIEKRQSVAFWCNPISGHATLYWYQQILGQGPKLLIQFQNNGVVDDSQLPKDRFSAERLKGVDSTLKIQPAKLEDSAVYLCASSSRWVENTEAFFGQGTRLTVV.

The rearrangement links TRBV9 to TRBJ2-2, with D tentatively TRBD1 (6 bases). This CDR3 spans 15 amino acids. V shed 0 bases and J shed 6 bases, with 12 bases lying between them. Germline values: CDR1 SGDLS, CDR2 YYNGEE. For the CDR3, the DNA is TGTGCCAGCAGCGTAGACAGGGAATTCGCCGGGGAGCTGTTTTTT. Translating it yields CASSVDREFAGELFF.

The genes are TRBV19 and TRBJ2-7, with a possible D match to TRBD2 (6 bases). The CDR3 covers 14 residues. Germline lookup yields CDR1 LNHDA and CDR2 SQIVND (reference sequence). V shed 1 base and J shed 6 bases, with 13 bases lying between them. CDR3 DNA: TGTGCCAGTAGTATAGTGGGGGACTCAAGCGAGCAGTACTTC. Amino acid sequence: CASSIVGDSSEQYF.

The chain combines TRBV7-9 with TRBJ2-1; D is unresolved. This CDR3 spans 15 amino acids. The V gene lost 1 base and the J gene lost 7 bases, with 14 bases spanning the gap. Germline CDR1 SEHNR, CDR2 FQNEAQ (reference sequence). The CDR3, as DNA: TGTGCCAGCAGCTTAGGAAGTTTGGAAAGAAATGAGCAGTTCTTC. This codes for CASSLGSLERNEQFF.

This sequence joins TRBV18 and TRBJ1-5, with a weak D call TRBD1 (5 bases). The V end was cut by 1 base, the J end by 3 bases, with 7 bases between. Per germline, CDR1 KGHSH and CDR2 LQKENI. The CDR3 spans 14 residues. Here the CDR3 reads CASSPRGNNQPQHF. As DNA, the CDR3 is TGTGCCAGCTCACCACGGGGGAACAATCAGCCCCAGCATTTT.